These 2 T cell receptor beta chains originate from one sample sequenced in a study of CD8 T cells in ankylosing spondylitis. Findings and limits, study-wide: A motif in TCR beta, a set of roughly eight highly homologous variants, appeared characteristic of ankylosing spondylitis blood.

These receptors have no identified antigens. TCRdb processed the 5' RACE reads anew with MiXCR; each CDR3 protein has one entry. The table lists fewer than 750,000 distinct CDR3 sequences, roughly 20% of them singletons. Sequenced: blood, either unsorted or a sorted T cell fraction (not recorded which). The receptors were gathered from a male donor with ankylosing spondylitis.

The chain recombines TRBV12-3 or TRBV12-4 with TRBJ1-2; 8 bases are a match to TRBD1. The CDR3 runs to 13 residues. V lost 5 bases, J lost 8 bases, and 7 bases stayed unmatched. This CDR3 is CASSPDRVIGYTF. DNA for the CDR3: TGTGCCAGCAGTCCGGACAGGGTAATCGGCTACACCTTC.

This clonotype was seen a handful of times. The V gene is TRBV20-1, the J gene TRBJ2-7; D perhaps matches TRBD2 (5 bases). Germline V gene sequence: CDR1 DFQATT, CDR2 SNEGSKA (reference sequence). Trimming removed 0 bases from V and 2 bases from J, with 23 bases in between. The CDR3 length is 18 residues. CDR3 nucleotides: TGCAGTGCTAGAGATAGAGAGGGTGGGCGGACGAAGGCCTACGAGCAGTACTTC. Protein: CSARDREGGRTKAYEQYF.